This TCR beta chain was captured by sequencing in a study of a mutant IDH1 vaccine in newly diagnosed glioma. Across the study: Patients previously underwent radiotherapy, temozolomide, or both, and most underwent both.

Method: immunoSEQ multiplex PCR; TCRdb's copy keeps in-frame clones and lacks some. The sample holds tens of thousands of clones, roughly nine tenths seen once. Study-wide results and caveats: Vaccination induced immune responses in around 93% of patients.

Germline V gene sequence: CDR1 MNHEY, CDR2 SMNVEV (reference sequence). Trimming took 5 bases from V and 3 from J, leaving 14 bases between them. This CDR3 has 14 amino acids. Time point here: baseline, week 1 (first vaccination visit). The treatment was: pre-vaccination baseline after standard-of-care therapy. In the case of this clone: Its antigen is not identified.

J is TRBJ2-7 and V is TRBV27; tentatively, D is TRBD1 (5 bases). Here the sequenced sample was PBMCs, taken from a glioma patient treated with radiotherapy, temozolomide or both. The receptor was isolated from a man younger than 45 with glioma. The CDR3: CASSVDSGRYEQYF. The CDR3 region has the DNA TGTGCCAGCAGTGTCGACAGTGGCCGCTACGAGCAGTACTTC.